This T cell receptor (beta chain) was documented in a study of blood T cell repertoires in COVID-19. V shed 5 bases, J shed 6 bases, and the junction held 9 bases outside the gene matches. This CDR3 has 14 residues. CDR1 and CDR2 (germline): SGHAT, FQNNGV. TCRdb's table, derived via immunoSEQ multiplex PCR, lists solely in-frame clones and lacks some. The data contain about 89,000 clones, roughly 74% of them singletons. This TCR derives from a man in his 70s with COVID-19, enrolled during active disease. Sequenced: peripheral blood. This chain links TRBV11-2 with TRBJ1-2, with 7 bases that match TRBD1. The CDR3 reads CASSTGQLSHGYTF. The CDR3 DNA reads as TGTGCCAGCAGCACGGGACAGCTGTCTCATGGCTACACCTTC.